This TCR beta chain was recovered during a study of blood T cell repertoires in COVID-19. Clinical history reported by participants formed the basis on which cohorts were assigned. Per the original methods: The authors estimated nucleated cell counts from reference gene primer amplification. Data came from immunoSEQ multiplex PCR; TCRdb stores just in-frame clones and leaves some out. V and J calls and clone size follow that table, whereas D and trimming were derived from the DNA. The sample has about 300,000 clones, 75% to 90% seen once. V dropped 4 bases and J dropped 7; count of bases not matched to a gene: 9. The CDR3 contains 16 residues. Per germline, CDR1 SGDLS and CDR2 YYNGEE.

This clonotype was obtained from a woman in her forties or fifties who had recovered from COVID-19. The genes are TRBV9 and TRBJ2-1; the match to TRBD2 covers 12 bases. The sequenced material came from PBMCs or T cells enriched from blood (not recorded which). CDR3 DNA sequence: TGTGCCAGCAGCCCCCGGACTAGCGGGATCATGAATGAGCAGTTCTTC. Protein sequence: CASSPRTSGIMNEQFF.